A few counts support the clone carrying this T cell receptor beta chain. Its specificity is unknown. The data derive from a study of T cell repertoires in cytomegalovirus infection. For the study at large: CMV infection together with matching HLA type was indicated by public TCR beta signatures.

Study results and limitations: Adding up the frequency of public TCR beta families identified people who carried CMV plus the relevant HLA. In two of eight donors, the top clonotype was HLA-C-restricted CMV-specific.

A single record per CDR3 protein comes from TCRdb applying MiXCR to the reads. The sample carries 400,000 to 550,000 distinct CDR3 sequences, around 10% recorded once. J gave up 8 bases and V 2 bases, and 2 bases lay outside the gene matches. Germline CDR1 SGHRS, CDR2 YFSETQ. The CDR3 has 13 amino acids. The chain carries TRBV5-1 and TRBJ2-2, with TRBD1 matching 8 bases. Input material: PBMCs. This sequence originates from a human donor in good health (CMV status not recorded). Some clones in this sample may be carry-over from other donors' samples. This CDR3 is CASSFGQGGELFF. The CDR3 DNA is TGCGCCAGCAGCTTCGGACAGGGAGGGGAGCTGTTTTTT.